These 2 T cell receptor beta chains were sequenced from one sample in a study of blood T cells in healthy people across ages. Primers used in a second PCR of roughly 6 to 11 cycles were a sample-barcoded 5' primer and a J-beta primer mix. Using its own MiXCR run on the 5' RACE reads, TCRdb lists one record per CDR3 protein. The repertoire holds around 650,000 distinct CDR3 sequences, 32% seen once, with 15% in the top ten. The specimen was blood. All receptors come from a woman of 80 years or more in good health.

This clonotype was counted many times. The chain links TRBV5-1 to TRBJ2-3, with 9 bases aligning to TRBD2. CDR3 length: 15 residues. V gave up 4 bases and J gave up 8 bases; unmatched junction bases: 11. CDR1 is SGHRS and CDR2 is YFSETQ in the germline V gene. The CDR3 DNA sequence: TGCGCCAGCAGCCCGGAGGGACTAGCAACTGGTACGCAGTATTTT. It is translated as CASSPEGLATGTQYF.

This clonotype has a count of ten or more. This chain links TRBV30 with TRBJ1-6; no reliable D call. V was trimmed by 3 bases and J by 5 bases, leaving 8 bases between them. Per germline, CDR1 GTSNPN and CDR2 SVGIG (reference sequence). The CDR3 consists of 13 residues. CDR3 bases: TGTGCCTGGAGAAGGCAGGATAATTCACCCCTCCACTTT. Its translation is CAWRRQDNSPLHF.